This is a list of T cell receptor beta chains from one sample in a study of graft-versus-host responses after intestinal transplantation. The protocol was immunoSEQ multiplex PCR, while the TCRdb copy is restricted to in-frame clones and leaves out a portion. The sample shows tens of thousands of clones, roughly 90% of them seen only once. The antigens these receptors bind are not known. This sample comprised unstimulated CD4+ T cells sorted from spleen or lymph node cells, obtained before transplant. These receptor sequences come from a human donor who was the organ donor for an intestinal transplant. Each CDR3 is given with its conserved first and last residue. The D gene is left open where the match is weak. Size is stated for part of the rows, as once, few or many counts, or as a class when the clone is expanded.

j_call: TRBJ2-1
v_call: TRBV6-1
clone_size: -
d_call: TRBD2
cdr3_aa: CASSGTSEVNEQFF
cdr3_nt: TGTGCCAGCAGTGGGACTAGCGAGGTGAATGAGCAGTTCTTC

j_call: TRBJ2-7
v_call: TRBV6-6
clone_size: few
d_call: TRBD2
cdr3_aa: CASRWGTSGREEQYF
cdr3_nt: TGTGCCAGCAGGTGGGGGACTAGCGGGAGGGAAGAGCAGTACTTC

j_call: TRBJ2-1
v_call: TRBV4-1
clone_size: -
d_call: TRBD1
cdr3_aa: CASSYPGQDVYNEQFF
cdr3_nt: TGCGCCAGCAGTTATCCGGGACAGGACGTATACAATGAGCAGTTCTTC

j_call: TRBJ1-1
v_call: TRBV28
clone_size: -
d_call: -
cdr3_aa: CASSGGPENTEAFF
cdr3_nt: TGTGCCAGCAGCGGCGGCCCCGAGAACACTGAAGCTTTCTTT

j_call: TRBJ2-5
v_call: TRBV11-2
clone_size: once
d_call: -
cdr3_aa: CASSRDRKETQYF
cdr3_nt: TGTGCCAGCAGCCGAGACAGAAAAGAGACCCAGTACTTC

j_call: TRBJ1-2
v_call: TRBV30
clone_size: medium-sized
d_call: -
cdr3_aa: CAWSVQRGGYTF
cdr3_nt: TGTGCCTGGAGTGTACAAAGGGGCGGCTACACCTTC

j_call: TRBJ1-1
v_call: TRBV11-1
clone_size: once
d_call: TRBD1
cdr3_aa: CASSLGPRQGKWTEAFF
cdr3_nt: TGTGCCAGCAGCTTAGGCCCCAGACAGGGGAAGTGGACTGAAGCTTTCTTT

j_call: TRBJ1-5
v_call: TRBV4-2
clone_size: -
d_call: -
cdr3_aa: CASSQDAGSDQPQHF
cdr3_nt: TGTGCCAGCAGCCAAGATGCGGGCTCTGATCAGCCCCAGCATTTT

j_call: TRBJ2-7
v_call: TRBV14
clone_size: -
d_call: -
cdr3_aa: CASSGLAGWEQYF
cdr3_nt: TGTGCCAGCAGCGGGTTGGCGGGATGGGAGCAGTACTTC

j_call: TRBJ2-7
v_call: TRBV11-2
clone_size: -
d_call: TRBD2
cdr3_aa: CASSKTSGSYEQYF
cdr3_nt: TGTGCCAGCAGCAAGACTAGCGGGAGTTACGAGCAGTACTTC

j_call: TRBJ2-5
v_call: TRBV28
clone_size: -
d_call: TRBD1
cdr3_aa: CASTYRGREWETQYF
cdr3_nt: TGTGCCAGCACCTACAGGGGGCGCGAGTGGGAGACCCAGTACTTC

j_call: TRBJ2-7
v_call: TRBV6-6
clone_size: -
d_call: -
cdr3_aa: CASSYPLDGGGYEQYF
cdr3_nt: TGTGCCAGCAGTTACCCGCTGGACGGCGGAGGCTACGAGCAGTACTTC

j_call: TRBJ2-2
v_call: TRBV6-4
clone_size: once
d_call: -
cdr3_aa: CASRSQYTGELFF
cdr3_nt: TGTGCCAGCAGATCACAGTACACCGGGGAGCTGTTTTTT

j_call: TRBJ1-5
v_call: TRBV19
clone_size: -
d_call: -
cdr3_aa: CASSIVRQSNQPQHF
cdr3_nt: TGTGCCAGTAGTATAGTCCGACAGAGCAATCAGCCCCAGCATTTT

j_call: TRBJ1-4
v_call: TRBV6-1
clone_size: -
d_call: -
cdr3_aa: CASSSRPEAGRELFF
cdr3_nt: TGTGCCAGCAGTAGTCGACCGGAGGCAGGCCGGGAACTGTTTTTT

j_call: TRBJ2-1
v_call: TRBV7-2
clone_size: once
d_call: -
cdr3_aa: CASSLASVYNEQFF
cdr3_nt: TGTGCCAGCAGCTTAGCCTCCGTCTACAATGAGCAGTTCTTC

j_call: TRBJ1-1
v_call: TRBV19
clone_size: -
d_call: -
cdr3_aa: CASSTERVNSEAFF
cdr3_nt: TGTGCCAGTAGTACCGAAAGAGTGAACTCTGAAGCTTTCTTT

j_call: TRBJ1-4
v_call: TRBV5-1
clone_size: -
d_call: TRBD1
cdr3_aa: CASSASGGTNEKLFF
cdr3_nt: TGCGCCAGCAGCGCCTCAGGGGGCACTAATGAAAAACTGTTTTTT

j_call: TRBJ2-7
v_call: TRBV5-6
clone_size: -
d_call: -
cdr3_aa: CASSSQGTYEQYF
cdr3_nt: TGTGCCAGCAGCTCACAGGGAACTTACGAGCAGTACTTC

j_call: TRBJ2-3
v_call: TRBV6-1
clone_size: -
d_call: TRBD1
cdr3_aa: CASSDESGGRLDTQYF
cdr3_nt: TGTGCCAGCAGTGATGAGTCAGGGGGCCGACTAGATACGCAGTATTTT

j_call: TRBJ2-2
v_call: TRBV25-1
clone_size: -
d_call: -
cdr3_aa: CASSEFQTANTGELFF
cdr3_nt: TGTGCCAGCAGTGAATTTCAGACTGCGAACACCGGGGAGCTGTTTTTT

j_call: TRBJ2-3
v_call: TRBV18
clone_size: -
d_call: TRBD2
cdr3_aa: CASSPRLAVSSTDTQYF
cdr3_nt: TGTGCCAGCTCACCTAGGCTAGCGGTATCTAGCACAGATACGCAGTATTTT

j_call: TRBJ2-7
v_call: TRBV18
clone_size: -
d_call: -
cdr3_aa: CASSQRNRPEQYF
cdr3_nt: TGTGCCAGCTCTCAAAGGAACAGGCCCGAGCAGTACTTC

j_call: TRBJ2-7
v_call: TRBV18
clone_size: -
d_call: -
cdr3_aa: CASSPPDFSYEQYF
cdr3_nt: TGTGCCAGCTCACCCCCGGACTTCTCCTACGAGCAGTACTTC

j_call: TRBJ1-1
v_call: TRBV28
clone_size: -
d_call: -
cdr3_aa: CASTMSLNTEAFF
cdr3_nt: TGTGCCAGCACCATGAGCTTGAACACTGAAGCTTTCTTT

j_call: TRBJ2-7
v_call: TRBV19
clone_size: -
d_call: -
cdr3_aa: CASSTIIGSYEQYF
cdr3_nt: TGTGCCAGTAGTACCATTATCGGCTCCTACGAGCAGTACTTC

j_call: TRBJ2-7
v_call: TRBV19
clone_size: -
d_call: TRBD1
cdr3_aa: CASSRTHGTGTIYEQYF
cdr3_nt: TGTGCCAGTAGTAGAACGCACGGGACAGGGACGATCTACGAGCAGTACTTC

j_call: TRBJ2-3
v_call: TRBV29-1
clone_size: once
d_call: -
cdr3_aa: CSVDSGSDTQYF
cdr3_nt: TGCAGCGTTGATTCAGGGTCAGATACGCAGTATTTT

j_call: TRBJ2-5
v_call: TRBV11-3
clone_size: -
d_call: TRBD1
cdr3_aa: CASSLGTGKETQYF
cdr3_nt: TGTGCCAGCAGCTTAGGGACAGGAAAAGAGACCCAGTACTTC

j_call: TRBJ2-2
v_call: TRBV7-9
clone_size: -
d_call: -
cdr3_aa: CASSLPVTDAGELFF
cdr3_nt: TGTGCCAGCAGCTTACCCGTTACAGACGCGGGGGAGCTGTTTTTT

j_call: TRBJ2-1
v_call: TRBV28
clone_size: -
d_call: -
cdr3_aa: CASHQRVKGPQFF
cdr3_nt: TGTGCCTCTCATCAGAGGGTTAAAGGGCCGCAGTTCTTC

j_call: TRBJ1-1
v_call: TRBV19
clone_size: -
d_call: -
cdr3_aa: CASRKRTTIMNTEAFF
cdr3_nt: TGTGCCAGTAGGAAGAGAACGACAATCATGAACACTGAAGCTTTCTTT

j_call: TRBJ1-3
v_call: TRBV6-5
clone_size: -
d_call: TRBD1
cdr3_aa: CASSPQGGKGNTIYF
cdr3_nt: TGTGCCAGCAGTCCCCAGGGGGGCAAGGGAAACACCATATATTTT

j_call: TRBJ2-7
v_call: TRBV5-5
clone_size: -
d_call: -
cdr3_aa: CASSLADGAANF
cdr3_nt: TGTGCCAGCAGCTTGGCCGATGGGGCAGCAAACTTC

j_call: TRBJ1-2
v_call: TRBV6-1
clone_size: -
d_call: -
cdr3_aa: CASRRTVYGYTF
cdr3_nt: TGTGCCAGCAGGAGGACAGTCTATGGCTACACCTTC

j_call: TRBJ2-3
v_call: TRBV28
clone_size: -
d_call: -
cdr3_aa: CASSLPTLTSHTDTQYF
cdr3_nt: TGTGCCAGCAGTCTCCCCACACTAACCTCACACACAGATACGCAGTATTTT

j_call: TRBJ2-7
v_call: TRBV27
clone_size: few
d_call: TRBD2
cdr3_aa: CASSLGLAGYEQYF
cdr3_nt: TGTGCCAGCAGTTTGGGACTAGCGGGCTACGAGCAGTACTTC

j_call: TRBJ2-7
v_call: TRBV27
clone_size: -
d_call: -
cdr3_aa: CASRGASYEQYF
cdr3_nt: TGTGCCAGCAGGGGCGCCTCCTACGAGCAGTACTTC

j_call: TRBJ2-3
v_call: TRBV5-4
clone_size: few
d_call: -
cdr3_aa: CASSLDRTDTQYF
cdr3_nt: TGTGCCAGCAGCTTGGACAGGACAGATACGCAGTATTTT

j_call: TRBJ2-7
v_call: TRBV19
clone_size: -
d_call: -
cdr3_aa: CASSRAGVNYEQYF
cdr3_nt: TGTGCCAGTAGTAGGGCAGGGGTAAACTACGAGCAGTACTTC